The present TCR beta chain was sequenced within a study of blood T cell repertoires in COVID-19. Study background: The United States, Italy and Spain supplied acute and convalescent COVID-19 samples. From T cells, B-cell-depleted T cells, or PBMCs came the material, which was cDNA or gDNA.

In the authors' workflow: Scientists estimated how many nucleated cells there were by amplifying reference gene primers. Sequencing was performed with immunoSEQ multiplex PCR; in TCRdb, only in-frame clones are kept and a portion is missing. From that table come the V and J calls and clone size; the DNA was used to work out D and trimming. This table holds around 130,000 clones, approximately 80% found once. Germline V CDR1 and CDR2: SGHAT, FQNNGV. The CDR3 is 15 amino acids. Trimming removed 5 bases at V and 1 base at J, with 14 bases between. Specimen: peripheral blood. This chain joins TRBV11-2 and TRBJ1-1; D may be TRBD1 (6 bases). The clonotype was recovered from a human donor in a cohort sampled during active COVID-19. The CDR3 region is CASSHLQGRNTEAFF. The CDR3 region has the DNA TGTGCCAGCAGCCATTTACAGGGACGGAACACTGAAGCTTTCTTT.